Shown below are 20 T cell receptor beta chains from a single sample sequenced in a study of blood T cell repertoires in COVID-19. The method was immunoSEQ multiplex PCR; TCRdb's version includes in-frame clones alone and lacks a portion of them. The sample includes 180,000 or so clones, approximately 85% of them seen just once. The sample consisted of peripheral blood. The receptors here all came from a woman aged 80 or over with acute or convalescent COVID-19.

This clone appeared a single time. The chain carries TRBV6-2 or TRBV6-3 and TRBJ1-2; TRBD1 is a possible D gene (6 bases). Germline V gene sequence: CDR1 MNHEY, CDR2 SVGEGT. The CDR3 length is 15 residues. Deletions cut 5 bases from V and 8 bases from J, with 21 bases between. DNA of the CDR3: TGTGCCAGCAGTAACACGATGACAGGTTTGAGGGGCTACACCTTC. Protein sequence: CASSNTMTGLRGYTF.

This clone was recorded only once. The rearrangement joins TRBV5-1 to TRBJ1-6; 9 positions agree with TRBD1. Per germline, CDR1 SGHRS and CDR2 YFSETQ. V was clipped by 4 bases and J by 9 bases; unmatched bases: 8. The CDR3 is made up of 15 amino acids. The CDR3 DNA reads TGCGCCAGCAGCGCTACGGGACAGGGAGGTTCACCCCTCCACTTT. Translating gives CASSATGQGGSPLHF.

The CDR3 protein is CASSLLTAGRSEQYF. The CDR3 coding sequence is TGTGCCAGCAGCCTACTGACTGCCGGGAGGAGCGAGCAGTACTTC. V usage is TRBV11-2 and J usage is TRBJ2-7, with 7 bases that match TRBD2. The CDR3 is 15 residues long. CDR1 and CDR2 from the germline V gene are SGHAT and FQNNGV. V lost 5 bases to trimming and J lost 6 bases; unmatched junction nucleotides: 13.

The chain joins TRBV24-1 to TRBJ2-1, with 8 bases aligning to TRBD1. Germline trimming cut 3 bases from V and 1 base from J; bases unmatched to any gene: 7. CDR1 is KGHDR and CDR2 is SFDVKD in the germline V gene. This CDR3 is 17 amino acids long. The CDR3 spells CATSDSDRGASYNEQFF. The CDR3 DNA reads as TGTGCCACCAGTGATAGTGACAGGGGAGCATCCTACAATGAGCAGTTCTTC.

This clone appeared a single time. The chain couples TRBV5-6 to TRBJ2-3; D perhaps matches TRBD2 (5 bases). The V and J ends lost 0 bases and 0 bases respectively, with 17 bases between them. The CDR3 loop spans 18 amino acids. Germline V lookup: CDR1 SGHDT, CDR2 YYEEEE. This chain's CDR3 is CASSLGLGVAVSTDTQYF. CDR3 in DNA: TGTGCCAGCAGCTTGGGGCTGGGAGTGGCGGTGAGCACAGATACGCAGTATTTT.

The chain is built from TRBV3-1 (or the pseudogene TRBV3-2) and TRBJ1-5; no reliable D call. Trimming shortened V by 3 bases and J by 7 bases, and 10 bases separated the two germline ends. Germline V gene sequence: CDR1 LGHDT, CDR2 YNNKEL (reference sequence). The CDR3 loop spans 13 amino acids. CDR3 residues: CASSHDTSQPQHF. The CDR3 DNA reads as TGTGCCAGCAGCCATGACACGAGCCAGCCCCAGCATTTT.

V is TRBV12-5 and J is TRBJ2-1; D is possibly TRBD2 (7 bases). V lost 2 bases, J lost 7 bases, and 21 bases lay in between. This CDR3 is 17 amino acids long. Germline V gene sequence: CDR1 LGHNT, CDR2 FRNRAP. In DNA, the CDR3 is TGTGCTAGTGGTTTGCCCCGGCCCCGGGGGGCGATAAATGAGCAGTTCTTC. It specifies CASGLPRPRGAINEQFF.

The J gene is TRBJ2-6, the V gene TRBV5-1, with TRBD2 as a possible D gene (5 bases). Germline CDR1 SGHRS, CDR2 YFSETQ. This CDR3 has 17 amino acids. V dropped 0 bases and J dropped 2 bases, with 12 bases sitting between them. CDR3 amino acids: CASSLEGVPPGANVLTF. In DNA form, the CDR3 reads TGCGCCAGCAGCTTGGAGGGAGTTCCCCCTGGGGCCAACGTCCTGACTTTC.

To note about this clone: In the same sample, other DNA sequences code for this CDR3. The rearrangement uses TRBV5-1 and TRBJ1-1; D is uncertain. Trimming removed 0 bases at V and 0 bases at J, with 6 bases between. Germline lookup yields CDR1 SGHRS and CDR2 YFSETQ. This CDR3 is built from 14 residues. Here the CDR3 DNA reads TGCGCCAGCAGCTTGGGGCTTCTGAACACTGAAGCTTTCTTT. Its protein product is CASSLGLLNTEAFF. Drawing the rest from reference TRBV5-1 and TRBJ1-1, the complete variable domain is KAGVTQTPRYLIKTRGQQVTLSCSPISGHRSVSWYQQTPGQGLQFLFEYFSETQRNKGNFPGRFSGRQFSNSRSEMNVSTLELGDSALYLCASSLGLLNTEAFFGQGTRLTVV.

The chain combines TRBV10-1 with TRBJ2-7, with D perhaps matching TRBD1 (5 bases). The CDR3 has 14 amino acids. V was trimmed by 3 bases and J by 3 bases, leaving 12 bases between them. The V gene's germline CDR1 is WNHNN and CDR2 SYGVQD (reference sequence). Here the CDR3 reads CASSDQQGFYEQYF. The CDR3, as DNA: TGCGCCAGCAGTGACCAGCAGGGATTCTACGAGCAGTACTTC.

This sequence joins TRBV4-1 and TRBJ1-1, with D possibly matching TRBD1 (5 bases). This CDR3 contains 16 residues. Trimming removed 3 bases from V and 1 base from J, with 15 bases in between. The germline gives CDR1 MGHRA, CDR2 YSYEKL. CDR3 DNA: TGCGCCAGCAGCCAGGGGGGTAACACACGGAACACTGAAGCTTTCTTT. Translation: CASSQGGNTRNTEAFF.

This clone appeared a single time. The rearrangement links TRBV6-5 to TRBJ1-6, with a tentative D call TRBD1 (5 bases). This CDR3 has 15 amino acids. V dropped 0 bases and J dropped 10 bases, with 13 bases sitting between them. Germline values: CDR1 MNHEY, CDR2 SVGAGI. CDR3 residues: CASSYSEGTESPLHF. The DNA of the CDR3 is TGTGCCAGCAGTTACTCGGAGGGGACGGAGTCACCCCTCCACTTT.

V gene TRBV5-1 combines with J gene TRBJ1-2; 7 positions match TRBD1. CDR3 length: 14 amino acids. V shed 0 bases and J 7 bases; nucleotides not matched to a gene: 6. The germline gives CDR1 SGHRS, CDR2 YFSETQ. The CDR3 sequence is CASSLGQGMGGYTF. Here the CDR3 DNA reads TGCGCCAGCAGCTTGGGACAGGGAATGGGTGGCTACACCTTC.

The chain is built from TRBV10-3 and TRBJ1-1; TRBD1 is a possible D gene (5 bases). The V gene lost 4 bases and the J gene lost 8 bases, with 8 bases spanning the gap. Looked up from germline, CDR1 is ENHRY and CDR2 is SYGVKD. The CDR3 sequence is 11 residues long. The CDR3 nucleotides are TGTGCCATCAGTGGAGGACAAGAAGCTTTCTTT. As protein: CAISGGQEAFF.

This clone was seen once. The chain joins TRBV7-2 to TRBJ2-3, with TRBD2 identical over 7 bases. The V segment lost 5 bases and the J segment 5 bases; nucleotides outside the gene matches: 7. The CDR3 is made up of 14 amino acids. In germline, CDR1 is SGHTA, CDR2 FQGNSA. CDR3 residues: CASSKTSAVDTQYF. The CDR3 nucleotides are TGTGCCAGCAGCAAAACTAGCGCGGTAGATACGCAGTATTTT.

J is TRBJ2-4 and V is TRBV3-1 (or the pseudogene TRBV3-2); 7 bases agree with TRBD1. Losses at the gene ends were 3 bases for V and 0 bases for J; bases not matched to a gene: 8. The CDR3 sequence is 17 residues long. CDR1 is LGHDT and CDR2 is YNNKEL in the germline V gene (reference sequence). The CDR3 is CASSQDTGDLAKNIQYF. CDR3 sequence (DNA): TGTGCCAGCAGCCAGGATACAGGGGATCTAGCCAAAAACATTCAGTACTTC.

This chain connects TRBV2 to TRBJ2-7; a possible D gene is TRBD2 (5 bases). CDR1 and CDR2 from the germline V gene are SNHLY and FYNNEI. The V and J ends lost 7 bases and 3 bases respectively, with 16 bases between them. The CDR3 sequence is 14 residues long. CDR3 in amino acids: CASTSSWPLYEQYF. CDR3 coding DNA: TGTGCCAGCACTAGCAGTTGGCCCCTCTACGAGCAGTACTTC.

This chain connects TRBV10-3 to TRBJ2-7; 12 nucleotides match TRBD2. Germline loops: CDR1 ENHRY, CDR2 SYGVKD. Germline trimming cut 7 bases from V and 6 bases from J; bases unmatched to any gene: 4. CDR3 length: 13 residues. CDR3 sequence: CAITTSGSGEQYF. In nucleotides, the CDR3 is TGTGCCATCACGACTAGCGGGAGTGGCGAGCAGTACTTC.

The rearrangement joins TRBV12-3 or TRBV12-4 to TRBJ2-3; D uncertain. V was shortened by 6 bases and J by 2 bases, with 6 bases between the two germline ends. The CDR3 is 12 amino acids. The CDR3, as DNA: TGTGCCAGCAGCCTCTACACAGATACGCAGTATTTT. Translating gives CASSLYTDTQYF.

J is TRBJ2-5 and V is TRBV10-3, with a possible D match to TRBD2 (6 bases). With 8 bases removed from V and 6 bases from J, the gap between germline ends came to 10 bases. Germline CDR1 is ENHRY and CDR2 is SYGVKD. This CDR3 region has 11 residues. Written as DNA, the CDR3 is TGTGCCATCGGAGGGGCGAAGACCCAGTACTTC. Translating it yields CAIGGAKTQYF.